The 14 T cell receptor beta chains below all came from one sample that was sequenced in a study of blood T cell repertoires in COVID-19. The data were produced by immunoSEQ multiplex PCR, yet TCRdb's version contains in-frame clones alone and is incomplete. The profile covers a few hundred thousand clones, with roughly four fifths appearing a single time and about 5% taken by the ten largest. Sequencing input: PBMCs or T cells enriched from blood (not recorded which). The receptors here all came from a woman aged 45 to 65 who had recovered from COVID-19.

The gene calls are TRBV11-3 and TRBJ2-5; maybe TRBD2 (5 bases). The ends were cut back, 3 bases at V and 1 base at J, with 12 bases in the middle. Germline-derived CDR1 and CDR2 are SGHNT and YENEEA. This CDR3 has 15 amino acids. The CDR3 protein is CASSFGRRIQETQYF. The DNA of the CDR3 is TGTGCCAGCAGCTTCGGACGGAGGATCCAAGAGACCCAGTACTTC.

For the CDR3, the DNA is TGTGCCAGCAGCCTGTTTCAGGGGGCCGACACTGAAGCTTTCTTT. Translation: CASSLFQGADTEAFF. This sequence joins TRBV7-2 and TRBJ1-1, with 8 bases identical to TRBD1. The CDR3 totals 15 residues. Germline V CDR1 and CDR2: SGHTA, FQGNSA. The V and J ends lost 5 bases and 3 bases, in that order; junction bases with no gene match: 8.

CDR3 protein: CAWARGQGGYGYTF. In DNA form, the CDR3 reads TGTGCCTGGGCTCGGGGACAGGGTGGCTATGGCTACACCTTC. The V gene is TRBV30, the J gene TRBJ1-2; 9 nucleotides match TRBD1. The germline CDR1 and CDR2 sequences are GTSNPN and SVGIG (reference sequence). J lost 4 bases, V lost 5 bases, and 8 bases had no gene match. CDR3 length: 14 amino acids. Supplemented by reference TRBV30 and TRBJ1-2, the full variable domain reads SQTIHQWPATLVQPVGSPLSLECTVEGTSNPNLYWYRQAAGRGLQLLFYSVGIGQISSEVPQNLSASRPQDRQFILSSKKLLLSDSGFYLCAWARGQGGYGYTFGSGTRLTVV.

This clone was observed a single time. The chain recombines TRBV9 with TRBJ1-3; D call uncertain. V lost 4 bases, J lost 4 bases, and 12 bases lay in between. Per germline, CDR1 SGDLS and CDR2 YYNGEE. This CDR3 has 14 residues. CDR3 loop: CASSSTGNGNTIYF. The CDR3 coding sequence is TGTGCCAGCAGCTCCACGGGGAACGGAAACACCATATATTTT.

V is TRBV20-1 and J is TRBJ2-7; 8 nucleotides align to TRBD1. CDR3 length: 11 amino acids. J was trimmed by 9 bases and V by 2 bases; bases with no gene match: 3. Germline V gene lookup returns CDR1 DFQATT and CDR2 SNEGSKA (reference sequence). The CDR3 DNA sequence: TGCAGTGCTAGAACAGGGGGAGTGCAGTACTTC. Its translation: CSARTGGVQYF.

The chain links TRBV7-9 to TRBJ2-5; D remains ambiguous. Between the trimmed V and J ends, which lost 3 bases and 3 bases, there was a span of 8 bases. In germline, CDR1 is SEHNR, CDR2 FQNEAQ (reference sequence). This CDR3 contains 13 residues. The CDR3 coding sequence is TGTGCCAGCAGCTTGGGTGGAGAAGAGACCCAGTACTTC. Protein sequence: CASSLGGEETQYF.

This clone was counted a single time. The V call is TRBV5-1, the J call TRBJ2-7; TRBD1 matches at 8 bases. Trimming at V came to 4 bases and at J to 3 bases, leaving 9 bases not matched to a gene. The CDR3 consists of 15 residues. In germline, CDR1 is SGHRS, CDR2 YFSETQ. This CDR3 reads CASSGGTGSDYEQYF. The CDR3 nucleotides read TGCGCCAGCAGCGGGGGGACAGGCTCGGACTACGAGCAGTACTTC.

The chain has TRBV7-9 and TRBJ1-2, with D perhaps matching TRBD1 (6 bases). V lost 7 bases, J lost 4 bases, and 22 bases lay in between. Germline lookup yields CDR1 SEHNR and CDR2 FQNEAQ (reference sequence). The CDR3 is made up of 16 amino acids. The CDR3 region has the DNA TGTGCCAGCACCATCAGTGGTGGGGGCGGACTCTATGGCTACACCTTC. Encoded protein: CASTISGGGGLYGYTF.

The V gene is TRBV29-1, the J gene TRBJ1-3; 8 bases match TRBD1. The CDR3 is made up of 15 amino acids. With 7 bases clipped from V and 4 bases from J, the junction kept 12 bases outside the gene matches. Per germline, CDR1 SQVTM and CDR2 ANQGSEA. This CDR3 is CSGTAGGWEGNTIYF. CDR3 coding DNA: TGCAGCGGGACTGCAGGGGGCTGGGAAGGAAACACCATATATTTT.

This clone was seen only a few times. The chain couples TRBV6-5 to TRBJ2-1; D unresolved. Trimming shortened V by 5 bases and J by 0 bases, and 11 bases separated the two germline ends. The germline CDR1 and CDR2 sequences are MNHEY and SVGAGI. CDR3 size: 15 residues. The CDR3 sequence is CASSIDWSSYNEQFF. In nucleotides, the CDR3 is TGTGCCAGCAGTATCGACTGGAGCTCCTACAATGAGCAGTTCTTC.

The chain employs TRBV11-2 and TRBJ2-7; D not resolved. CDR1 and CDR2 (germline): SGHAT, FQNNGV. The CDR3 has 12 residues. Between the trimmed V and J ends, which lost 3 bases and 9 bases, there was a span of 12 bases. CDR3 region: CASSFDITGQYF. The DNA of the CDR3 is TGTGCCAGCAGCTTCGACATAACCGGGCAGTACTTC.

This clone occurred a few times. The CDR3 loop reads CASSVGTIKTDTQYF. The CDR3 DNA follows: TGTGCCAGCAGCGTAGGGACTATTAAAACAGATACGCAGTATTTT. The chain is built from TRBV9 and TRBJ2-3, with D perhaps matching TRBD2 (6 bases). Germline CDR1 and CDR2: SGDLS and YYNGEE. This CDR3 is 15 amino acids long. V lost 0 bases to trimming and J lost 3 bases, with 11 bases between them.

The chain links TRBV9 to TRBJ2-1, with 13 bases fitting TRBD2. Germline assignment: CDR1 SGDLS and CDR2 YYNGEE. The CDR3 totals 14 residues. The trim removed 0 bases at V and 14 bases at J, leaving 5 bases unmatched. CDR3 sequence: CASSVVLGTSGKFF. For the CDR3, the DNA is TGTGCCAGCAGCGTAGTTTTGGGGACTAGCGGGAAGTTCTTC.

The rearrangement joins TRBV10-3 to TRBJ1-2, with TRBD1 matching 7 bases. The germline V gene encodes CDR1 ENHRY and CDR2 SYGVKD. The trim removed 7 bases at V and 0 bases at J, leaving 11 bases unmatched. The CDR3 is 16 residues long. The CDR3: CAITSEVGGTNYGYTF. CDR3 DNA sequence: TGTGCCATCACCTCTGAGGTAGGGGGCACTAACTATGGCTACACCTTC.